This is a list of T cell receptor beta chains from one sample in a study of shared clonotypes between healthy human individuals. Produced via immunoSEQ multiplex PCR; TCRdb's table is partial and in-frame only. The sample records millions of clones, more than 80% being singletons. The sample comprised naive CD4+ T cells sorted from blood. These receptors were collected from a man aged 18-30 years in good health. CDR3s include the opening cysteine and the closing phenylalanine or tryptophan. A D gene is named only where the DNA matches it firmly. For some rows the clone size is stated as once, few or many, or as a class when expanded; others skip it.

>TRBD2|TRBV7-2|TRBJ2-7|.
CASSPRIAGDYEQYF
TGTGCCAGCAGCCCCCGCATAGCGGGGGACTACGAGCAGTACTTC
>.|TRBV19|TRBJ1-5|.
CASSILGGNQPQHF
TGTGCCAGTAGTATACTAGGAGGCAATCAGCCCCAGCATTTT
>TRBD2|TRBV4-1|TRBJ2-7|.
CASSQDSTSGRRTYEQYF
TGCGCCAGCAGCCAAGATTCGACTAGCGGGAGGAGGACGTACGAGCAGTACTTC
>.|TRBV5-4|TRBJ1-2|.
CASSLTANYGYTF
TGTGCCAGCAGCTTAACAGCTAACTATGGCTACACCTTC
>.|TRBV7-6|TRBJ2-5|once
CASSLGQAETQYF
TGTGCCAGCAGCTTAGGTCAGGCAGAGACCCAGTACTTC
>TRBD1|TRBV7-9|TRBJ1-6|.
CASSRGTGNNSPLHF
TGTGCCAGCAGCCGAGGGACAGGGAATAATTCACCCCTCCACTTT
>TRBD2|TRBV4-2|TRBJ2-5|.
CASSQDTSGQETQYF
TGTGCCAGCAGCCAAGATACTAGCGGGCAAGAGACCCAGTACTTC
>.|TRBV18|TRBJ1-2|.
CASSPPGAGEISHGYTF
TGTGCCAGCTCACCTCCCGGAGCAGGGGAGATCTCCCATGGCTACACCTTC
>.|TRBV10-3|TRBJ2-7|.
CAISESPGSTEQYF
TGTGCCATCAGTGAGTCCCCCGGATCAACCGAGCAGTACTTC
>TRBD1|TRBV10-3|TRBJ1-1|.
CAMGDSMNTEAFF
TGTGCCATGGGGGACAGCATGAACACTGAAGCTTTCTTT
>.|TRBV29-1|TRBJ2-3|.
CSVSPGLPGGTDTQYF
TGCAGCGTTAGCCCAGGGCTACCCGGAGGCACAGATACGCAGTATTTT
>.|TRBV30|TRBJ1-2|.
CAWSVRAPPNYGYTF
TGTGCCTGGAGTGTACGGGCGCCGCCTAACTATGGCTACACCTTC
>.|TRBV15|TRBJ1-6|.
CATSPSSYNSPLHF
TGTGCCACCAGCCCTAGCTCCTATAATTCACCCCTCCACTTT
>TRBD1|TRBV15|TRBJ1-4|.
CATSMGVRRQGVQLFF
TGTGCCACCAGCATGGGGGTCCGCAGACAGGGGGTCCAACTGTTTTTT
>.|TRBV28|TRBJ2-7|.
CASRTSGGEQYF
TGTGCCAGCAGGACGTCGGGTGGCGAGCAGTACTTC
>.|TRBV6-5|TRBJ1-5|.
CASSYSAGLTQHF
TGTGCCAGCAGTTACTCAGCGGGGTTGACCCAGCATTTT
>.|TRBV6-5|TRBJ1-1|.
CASRGGGYENTEAFF
TGTGCCAGCCGAGGAGGGGGTTATGAGAACACTGAAGCTTTCTTT
>.|TRBV6-5|TRBJ1-1|.
CASSYGVNWGTEAFF
TGTGCCAGCAGTTATGGGGTCAATTGGGGCACTGAAGCTTTCTTT
>TRBD2|TRBV6-1|TRBJ2-7|once
CATRLAGAYEQYF
TGTGCCACCCGACTAGCGGGGGCCTACGAGCAGTACTTC
>.|TRBV19|TRBJ1-5|.
CASKWNSNQPQHF
TGTGCCAGTAAATGGAATAGCAATCAGCCCCAGCATTTT
>.|TRBV7-9|TRBJ2-7|.
CASSLAVSVPYEQYF
TGTGCCAGCAGCTTAGCTGTCTCGGTTCCCTACGAGCAGTACTTC
>TRBD1|TRBV18|TRBJ2-2|.
CASGRTGGTGELFF
TGTGCCAGCGGGAGGACAGGGGGCACCGGGGAGCTGTTTTTT
>.|TRBV6-5|TRBJ2-7|once
CASSQGNEQYF
TGTGCCAGCAGTCAGGGAAACGAGCAGTACTTC
>TRBD1|TRBV5-1|TRBJ2-1|.
CASSLEVQGAGEQFF
TGCGCCAGCAGCTTGGAGGTACAGGGGGCGGGTGAGCAGTTCTTC
>.|TRBV10-2|TRBJ2-5|.
CASSGPPGEETQYF
TGCGCCAGCAGCGGGCCCCCGGGAGAAGAGACCCAGTACTTC
>TRBD1|TRBV7-2|TRBJ2-7|.
CASSLGAGTGPYEQYF
TGTGCCAGCAGCTTGGGAGCCGGGACAGGACCCTACGAGCAGTACTTC